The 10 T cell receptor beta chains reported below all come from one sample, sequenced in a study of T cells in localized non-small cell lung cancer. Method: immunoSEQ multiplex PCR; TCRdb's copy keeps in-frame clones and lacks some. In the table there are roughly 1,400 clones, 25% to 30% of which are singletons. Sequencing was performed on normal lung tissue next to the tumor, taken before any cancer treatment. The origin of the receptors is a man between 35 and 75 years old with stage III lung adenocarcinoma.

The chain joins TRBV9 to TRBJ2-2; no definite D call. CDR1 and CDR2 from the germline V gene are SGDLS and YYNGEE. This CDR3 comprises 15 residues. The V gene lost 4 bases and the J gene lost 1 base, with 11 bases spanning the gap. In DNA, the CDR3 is TGTGCCAGCAGCCGGACGGATGTGAACACCGGGGAGCTGTTTTTT. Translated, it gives CASSRTDVNTGELFF. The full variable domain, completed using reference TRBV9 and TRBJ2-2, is DSGVTQTPKHLITATGQRVTLRCSPRSGDLSVYWYQQSLDQGLQFLIQYYNGEERAKGNILERFSAQQFPDLHSELNLSSLELGDSALYFCASSRTDVNTGELFFGEGSRLTVL.

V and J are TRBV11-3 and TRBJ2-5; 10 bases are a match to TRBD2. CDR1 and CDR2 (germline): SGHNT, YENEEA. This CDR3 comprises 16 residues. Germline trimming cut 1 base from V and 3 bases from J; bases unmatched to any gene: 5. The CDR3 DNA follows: TGTGCCAGCAGCTTAGGGTCTAGCGGGGGTGAAGAGACCCAGTACTTC. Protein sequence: CASSLGSSGGEETQYF.

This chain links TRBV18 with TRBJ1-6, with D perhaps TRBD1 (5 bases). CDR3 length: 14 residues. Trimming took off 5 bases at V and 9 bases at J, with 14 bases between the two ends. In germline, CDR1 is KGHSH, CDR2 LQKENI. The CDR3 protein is CASSSDSPGSPLHF. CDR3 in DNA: TGTGCCAGCTCAAGTGACAGCCCAGGTTCACCCCTCCACTTT.

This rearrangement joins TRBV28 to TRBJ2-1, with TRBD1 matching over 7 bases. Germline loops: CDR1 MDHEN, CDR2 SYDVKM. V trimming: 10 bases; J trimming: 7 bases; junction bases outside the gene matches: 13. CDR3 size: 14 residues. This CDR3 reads CAIRLPGGTNEQFF. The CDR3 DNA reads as TGTGCCATCCGACTTCCAGGGGGTACAAATGAGCAGTTCTTC.

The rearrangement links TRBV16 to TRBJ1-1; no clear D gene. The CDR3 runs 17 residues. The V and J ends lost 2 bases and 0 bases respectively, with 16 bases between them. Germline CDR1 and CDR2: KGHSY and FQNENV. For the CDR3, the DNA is TGTGCCAGCAGCCAAATGGGAGGTCGGCGCATGAACACTGAAGCTTTCTTT. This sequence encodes CASSQMGGRRMNTEAFF.

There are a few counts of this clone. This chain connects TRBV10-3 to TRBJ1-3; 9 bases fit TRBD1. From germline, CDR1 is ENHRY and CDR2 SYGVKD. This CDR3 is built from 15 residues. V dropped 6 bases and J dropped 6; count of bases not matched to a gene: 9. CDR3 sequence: CAIRQGTGSLNTIYF. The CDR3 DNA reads TGTGCCATCAGGCAAGGGACAGGGAGTTTAAACACCATATATTTT.

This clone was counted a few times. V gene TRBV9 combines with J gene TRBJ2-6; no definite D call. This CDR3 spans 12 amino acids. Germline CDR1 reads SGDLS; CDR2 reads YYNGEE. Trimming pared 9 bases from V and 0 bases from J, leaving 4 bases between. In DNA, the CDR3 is TGTGCCATCTACTCTGGGGCCAACGTCCTGACTTTC. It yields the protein CAIYSGANVLTF.

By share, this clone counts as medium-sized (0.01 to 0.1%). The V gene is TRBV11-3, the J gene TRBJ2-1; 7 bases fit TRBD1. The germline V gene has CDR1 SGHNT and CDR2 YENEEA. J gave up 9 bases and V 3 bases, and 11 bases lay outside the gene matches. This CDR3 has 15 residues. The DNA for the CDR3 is TGTGCCAGCAGCTTTACGACAGGGATTCAGGGTGAGCAGTTCTTC. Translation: CASSFTTGIQGEQFF.

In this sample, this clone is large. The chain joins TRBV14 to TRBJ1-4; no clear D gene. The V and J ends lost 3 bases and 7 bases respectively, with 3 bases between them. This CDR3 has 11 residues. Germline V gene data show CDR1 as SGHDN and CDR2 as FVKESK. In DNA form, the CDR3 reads TGTGCCAGCAGCCAGAGTGAAAAACTGTTTTTT. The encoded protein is CASSQSEKLFF.

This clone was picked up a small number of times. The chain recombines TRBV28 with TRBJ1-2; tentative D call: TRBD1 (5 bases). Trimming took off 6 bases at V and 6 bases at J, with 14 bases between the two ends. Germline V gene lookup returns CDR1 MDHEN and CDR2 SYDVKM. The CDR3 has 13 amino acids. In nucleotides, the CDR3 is TGTGCCAGCAGGGGATATACAGGTCATGGCTACACCTTC. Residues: CASRGYTGHGYTF.